This T cell receptor (beta chain) appears in the sequencing data of a study of T cells in Graves' hyperthyroidism and ophthalmopathy. The definition of stable Graves' hyperthyroidism was no ophthalmopathy progression within 18 months. Aged 18 to 65, the patients had hyperthyroidism that was newly diagnosed and had lasted under 2 months. The diagnoses drew upon clinical symptoms, serum thyroxine and TRAb, thyroid ultrasound and orbital computed tomography. The CDR3 spans 15 residues. V shed 5 bases and J shed 0 bases, with 14 bases lying between them. The V gene's germline CDR1 is SEHNR and CDR2 FQNEAQ (reference sequence). Using RNA transcripts as the source, TCR beta CDR3 regions were amplified. The study used the HTBI primer set for a first-round RT-PCR of the TCR CDR3. Each CDR3 protein gets one entry after TCRdb re-called the multiplex PCR reads with MiXCR. The sample comprises hundreds of thousands of distinct CDR3 sequences, 38% of which are singletons, and around 10% rests with the top ten.

This clonotype occurred a few times. This receptor was identified in a man between 18 and 35 years old with Graves' hyperthyroidism. This chain connects TRBV7-9 to TRBJ2-7, with D maybe TRBD2 (5 bases). Source material: blood. This CDR3 reads CASSHRGSSSYEQYF. The DNA of the CDR3 is TGTGCCAGCAGCCACCGGGGATCGAGCTCCTACGAGCAGTACTTC. Supplemented by reference TRBV7-9 and TRBJ2-7, the full variable domain reads DTGVSQNPRHKITKRGQNVTFRCDPISEHNRLYWYRQTLGQGPEFLTYFQNEAQLEKSRLLSDRFSAERPKGSFSTLEIQRTEQGDSAMYLCASSHRGSSSYEQYFGPGTRLTVT.